This T cell receptor beta chain was documented in a study of blood T cell repertoires in COVID-19. This table comes from immunoSEQ multiplex PCR, and its TCRdb copy is limited to in-frame clones, with some not included. The sample records some 130,000 clones, 85% being singletons. Specimen: peripheral blood. The TCR originated in a human donor in a cohort sampled during active COVID-19.

CDR3 residues: CASSSTGSYGYTF. DNA for the CDR3: TGTGCCAGCAGTTCGACAGGGTCCTATGGCTACACCTTC. The chain uses TRBV27 and TRBJ1-2; TRBD1 matches at 7 bases. CDR1 is MNHEY and CDR2 is SMNVEV in the germline V gene (reference sequence). The CDR3 totals 13 residues. V shed 4 bases, J shed 4 bases, and the junction held 3 bases outside the gene matches.